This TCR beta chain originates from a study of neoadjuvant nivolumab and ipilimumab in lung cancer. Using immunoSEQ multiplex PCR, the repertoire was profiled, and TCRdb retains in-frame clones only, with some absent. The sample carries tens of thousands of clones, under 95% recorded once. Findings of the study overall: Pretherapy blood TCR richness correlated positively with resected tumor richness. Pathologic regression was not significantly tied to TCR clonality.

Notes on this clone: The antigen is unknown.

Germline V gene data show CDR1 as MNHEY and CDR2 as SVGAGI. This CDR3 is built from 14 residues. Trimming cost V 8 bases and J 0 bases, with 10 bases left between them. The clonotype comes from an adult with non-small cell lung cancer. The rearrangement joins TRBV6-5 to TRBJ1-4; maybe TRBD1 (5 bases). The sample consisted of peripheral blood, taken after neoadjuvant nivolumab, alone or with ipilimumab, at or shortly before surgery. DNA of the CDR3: TGTGCCAGCGGTGACAGTGCAACTAATGAAAAACTGTTTTTT. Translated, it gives CASGDSATNEKLFF.